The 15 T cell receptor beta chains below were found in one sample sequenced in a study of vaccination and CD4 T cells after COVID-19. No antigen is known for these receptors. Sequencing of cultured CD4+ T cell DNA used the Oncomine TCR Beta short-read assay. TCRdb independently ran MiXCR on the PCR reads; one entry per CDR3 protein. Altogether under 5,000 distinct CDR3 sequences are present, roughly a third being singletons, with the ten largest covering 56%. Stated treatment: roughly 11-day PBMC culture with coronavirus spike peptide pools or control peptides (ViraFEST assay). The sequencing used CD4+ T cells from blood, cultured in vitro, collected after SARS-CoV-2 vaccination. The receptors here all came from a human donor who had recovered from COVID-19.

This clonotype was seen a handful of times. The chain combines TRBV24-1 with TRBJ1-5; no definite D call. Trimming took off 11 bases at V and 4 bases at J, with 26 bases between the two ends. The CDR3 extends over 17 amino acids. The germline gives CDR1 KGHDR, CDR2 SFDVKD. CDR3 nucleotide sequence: TGTGCCAACCAACCCTCGGGCAGTAGGTTGAGGAATCAGCCCCAGCATTTT. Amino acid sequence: CANQPSGSRLRNQPQHF.

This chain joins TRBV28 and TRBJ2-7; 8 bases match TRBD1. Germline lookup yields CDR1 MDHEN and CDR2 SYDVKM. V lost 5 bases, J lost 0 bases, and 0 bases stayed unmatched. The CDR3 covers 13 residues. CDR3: CASSTGGSYEQYF. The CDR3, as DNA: TGTGCCAGCAGTACAGGGGGCTCCTACGAGCAGTACTTC.

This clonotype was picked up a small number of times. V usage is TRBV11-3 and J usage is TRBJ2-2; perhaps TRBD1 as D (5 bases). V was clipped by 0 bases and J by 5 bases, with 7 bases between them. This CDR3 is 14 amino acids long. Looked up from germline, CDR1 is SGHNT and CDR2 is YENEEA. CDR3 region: CASSLERGTGELFF. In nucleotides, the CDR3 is TGTGCCAGCAGCTTAGAAAGGGGTACCGGGGAGCTGTTTTTT.

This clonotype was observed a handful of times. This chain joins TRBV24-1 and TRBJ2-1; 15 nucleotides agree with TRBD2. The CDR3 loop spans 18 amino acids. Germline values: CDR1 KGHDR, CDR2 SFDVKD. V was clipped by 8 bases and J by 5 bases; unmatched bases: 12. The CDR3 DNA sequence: TGTGCCACCACCGGGACTAGCGGGAGGCACGACAAAGACAATGAGCAGTTCTTC. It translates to CATTGTSGRHDKDNEQFF.

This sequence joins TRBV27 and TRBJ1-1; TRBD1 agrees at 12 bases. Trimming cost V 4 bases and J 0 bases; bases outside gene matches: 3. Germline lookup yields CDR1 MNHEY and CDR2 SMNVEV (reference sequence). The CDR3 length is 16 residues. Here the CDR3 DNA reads TGTGCCAGCAGTTGGGGACAGGGGGCGATGAACACTGAAGCTTTCTTT. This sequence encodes CASSWGQGAMNTEAFF.

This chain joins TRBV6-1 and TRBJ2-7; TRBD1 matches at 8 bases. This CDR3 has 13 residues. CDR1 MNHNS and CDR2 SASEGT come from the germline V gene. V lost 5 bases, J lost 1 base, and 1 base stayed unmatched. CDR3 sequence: CASSRDRSYEQYF. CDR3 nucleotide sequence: TGTGCCAGCAGTCGGGACAGGTCCTACGAGCAGTACTTC.

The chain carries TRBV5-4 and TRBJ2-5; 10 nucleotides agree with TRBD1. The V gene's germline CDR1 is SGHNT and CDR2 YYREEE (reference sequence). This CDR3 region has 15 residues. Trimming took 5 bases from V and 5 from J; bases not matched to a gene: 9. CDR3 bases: TGTGCCAGCAGAAAGACGACAGGGGGCTGGGAGACCCAGTACTTC. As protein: CASRKTTGGWETQYF.

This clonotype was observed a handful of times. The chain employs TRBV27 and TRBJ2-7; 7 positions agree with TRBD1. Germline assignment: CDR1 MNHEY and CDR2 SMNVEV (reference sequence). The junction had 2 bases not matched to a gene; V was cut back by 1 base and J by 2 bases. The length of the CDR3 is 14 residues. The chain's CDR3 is CASSLYRGPYEQYF. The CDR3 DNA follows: TGTGCCAGCAGTTTATACAGGGGCCCCTACGAGCAGTACTTC.

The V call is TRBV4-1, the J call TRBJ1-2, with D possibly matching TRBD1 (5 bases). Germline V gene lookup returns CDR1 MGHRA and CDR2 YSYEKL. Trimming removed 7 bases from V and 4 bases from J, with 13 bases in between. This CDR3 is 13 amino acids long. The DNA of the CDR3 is TGCGCCAGCACCCCACAGGTGGCCTATGGCTACACCTTC. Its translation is CASTPQVAYGYTF.

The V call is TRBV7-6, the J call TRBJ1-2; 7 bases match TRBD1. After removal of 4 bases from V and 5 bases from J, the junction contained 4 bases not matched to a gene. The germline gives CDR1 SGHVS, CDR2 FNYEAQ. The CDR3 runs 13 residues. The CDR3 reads CASSSGTEYGYTF. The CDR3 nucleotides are TGTGCCAGCAGCTCAGGGACAGAATATGGCTACACCTTC.

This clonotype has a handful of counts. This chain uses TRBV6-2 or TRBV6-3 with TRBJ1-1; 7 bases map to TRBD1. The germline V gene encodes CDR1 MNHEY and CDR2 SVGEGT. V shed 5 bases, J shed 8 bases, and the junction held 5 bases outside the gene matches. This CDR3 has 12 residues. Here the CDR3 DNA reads TGTGCCAGCAGTGGACAGGAACGGGAAGCTTTCTTT. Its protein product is CASSGQEREAFF.

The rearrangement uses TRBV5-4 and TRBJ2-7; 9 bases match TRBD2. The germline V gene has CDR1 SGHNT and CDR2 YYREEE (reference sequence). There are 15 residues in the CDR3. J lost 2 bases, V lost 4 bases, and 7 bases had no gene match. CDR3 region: CASSRRAGGAYEQYF. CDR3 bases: TGTGCCAGCAGCCGACGAGCGGGGGGCGCCTACGAGCAGTACTTC.

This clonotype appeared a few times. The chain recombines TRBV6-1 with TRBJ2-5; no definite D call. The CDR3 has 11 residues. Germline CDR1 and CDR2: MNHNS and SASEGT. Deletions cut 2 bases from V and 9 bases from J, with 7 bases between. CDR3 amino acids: CASSEIAAQYF. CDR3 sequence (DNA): TGTGCCAGCAGTGAAATTGCGGCCCAGTACTTC.

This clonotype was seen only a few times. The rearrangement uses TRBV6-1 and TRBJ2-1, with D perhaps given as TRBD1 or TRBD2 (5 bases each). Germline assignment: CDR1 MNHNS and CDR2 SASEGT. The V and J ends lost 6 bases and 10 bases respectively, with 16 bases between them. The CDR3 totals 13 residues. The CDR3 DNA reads TGTGCCAGCAGATGGGAGAGGGGTAGGGAGCAGTTCTTC. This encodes CASRWERGREQFF.

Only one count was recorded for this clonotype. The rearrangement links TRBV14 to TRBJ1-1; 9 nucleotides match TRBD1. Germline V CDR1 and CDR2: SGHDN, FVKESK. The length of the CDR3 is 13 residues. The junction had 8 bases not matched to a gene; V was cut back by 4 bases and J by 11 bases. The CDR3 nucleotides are TGTGCCAGCAGCCCCACAGGGGGCGCGTCCGCTTTCTTT. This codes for CASSPTGGASAFF.